The rows below give T cell receptor beta chains drawn from one sample of a study of T cells in Graves' hyperthyroidism and ophthalmopathy. TCRdb independently ran MiXCR on the multiplex PCR reads; one entry per CDR3 protein. Found here are 450,000 to 650,000 distinct CDR3 sequences, 12% to 15% of them singletons; the top ten hold less than 9%. Material: blood. The receptors shown here come from a young woman with Graves' ophthalmopathy. The CDR3 runs from the conserved cysteine through the conserved F or W.

v_call cdr3_aa
TRBV27 CASSHGHGYGYTF
TRBV4-1 CASTTGLAAQETQYF
TRBV30 CAWSQGRGGTEAFF
TRBV6-2/TRBV6-3 CASSYRTGNEQYF
TRBV29-1 CSAAAGSYEQYF
TRBV11-3 CASSLPGTSGIHEQYF
TRBV7-9 CASSFSANEQFF
TRBV11-2 CASSSRVSAGETQYF
TRBV28 CASSSGTSTDTQYF
TRBV6-5 CASSYSDRDYGYTF
TRBV20-1 CSARVVAGVHNEQFF
TRBV11-1 CASSLARAVSYNEQFF
TRBV4-1 CASSVGWRGSGNTIYF
TRBV18 CASSPQGLGSPDTQYF
TRBV7-3 CASSALAGGRKDTQYF
TRBV7-8 CASSLKRFLRRDSYNEQFF
TRBV10-3 CAISDRGGREGGNEQFF
TRBV6-1 CASSDGQGVYNEQFF
TRBV20-1 CSACTGTGGTEAFF
TRBV10-2 CASSVSDYNEQFF
TRBV6-2/TRBV6-3 CASIEQAAYEAFF
TRBV24-1 CATSDPHAGTEDIGYTF
TRBV28 CASSVRNSPLHF
TRBV6-6 CASSYSVLAGDAYEQYF
TRBV7-9 CASSLAVGGYTF
TRBV28 CASSFASGPTGELFF
TRBV6-2/TRBV6-3 CASSPRTGTSPSPLHF
TRBV18 CASSPDGANYGYTF
TRBV19 CASSPLPGQRDTEAFF
TRBV5-4 CASHLRGGTDTQYF
TRBV7-9 CASSFLAANTGELFF
TRBV19 CASSIGNSVAFF
TRBV11-1 CASSLTTLQGRNTEAFF
TRBV11-3 CASSLGMVGTDTQYF
TRBV18 CASSTRTALNTEAFF
TRBV6-5 CASSYEAAGGQRDEQFF
TRBV18 CAGSRGQVGYGYTF
TRBV18 CASSPGTATNQPQHF
TRBV6-2/TRBV6-3 CASSSLWSQPQHF
TRBV3-1 CASQDSYASYEQYF
TRBV30 CAWSPPVPRASTDTQYF
TRBV20-1 CSARGTSGGQETQYF
TRBV24-1 CATSGGRVAGLGSYEQYF
TRBV29-1 CSVVIQVNTGELFF
TRBV11-1 CASSQDRGGYEQYF
TRBV7-9 CASSLKGAAGGTDTQYF
TRBV6-1 CASSSTGEGTFNEKLFF
TRBV12-5 CASGHRELVTEAFF
TRBV3-1 CASSQDEAGPVVQYF
TRBV3-1 CASSQESHIQPQHF
TRBV5-1 CASSFRQTAEQYF
TRBV7-8 CASSLTAEGYNEQFF
TRBV28 CASSPSRAVTPGNTIYF
TRBV5-1 CASSLEYAEAFF
TRBV6-2/TRBV6-3 CASSIWGGTSANNEQFF
TRBV7-9 CASSSRQGNTGELFF
TRBV28 CASSFQSAAGELFF
TRBV5-8 CATGGRDVGNQPQHF